Sequencing of this T cell receptor (beta chain) was carried out in a study of cytomegalovirus exposure and HLA in healthy donors. Study conclusions and caveats: Presence/absence analyses took donor sequencing depth as roughly uniform.

Use of 60 Vbeta and 13 Jbeta primers characterized the PCR. Per the original methods: Around 10 million of the roughly 77 million unique TCR beta chains counted in a later analysis were shared. Measured with immunoSEQ multiplex PCR; TCRdb has only the in-frame clones, and not every one. Clone size and V and J calls were adopted from that table, with D and trimming inferred from the DNA. The table shows about 180,000 clones, with roughly 88% occurring only once. This clone was observed a few times. The target antigen is unknown. CDR3 size: 18 residues. V dropped 0 bases and J dropped 2 bases, with 19 bases sitting between them. In germline, CDR1 is MGHRA, CDR2 YSYEKL.

This rearrangement joins TRBV4-1 to TRBJ1-1; TRBD1 might be the D (5 bases). This TCR was sampled from a girl aged 2 to 9 in good health and CMV-seropositive. Material: PBMCs. The CDR3: CASSQDNGRAGKNTEAFF. The CDR3, as DNA: TGCGCCAGCAGCCAAGATAACGGTCGGGCAGGGAAAAACACTGAAGCTTTCTTT.